The rows below give T cell receptor beta chains drawn from one sample of a study of cytomegalovirus exposure and HLA in healthy donors. Produced via immunoSEQ multiplex PCR; TCRdb's table is partial and in-frame only. This sample has approximately 200,000 clones, with roughly 82% found just once. The sample taken for sequencing was PBMCs. Receptors originate from a man between 18 and 29 years old in good health and CMV-seropositive. Each CDR3 is given with its conserved first and last residue. A D gene is named only where the DNA matches it firmly. Expanded clones are given a class, and other clones once, few, many or no size at all.

NA | TRBJ2-1 | TRBD2 | TRBV27 | CASSLSGGSYNEQFF | TGTGCCAGCAGTTTATCGGGGGGGTCCTACAATGAGCAGTTCTTC
NA | TRBJ2-1 | NA | TRBV4-3 | CASSQRGDPGDEQFF | TGCGCCAGCAGCCAACGGGGCGACCCGGGGGATGAGCAGTTCTTC
NA | TRBJ2-1 | NA | TRBV29-1 | CSVEGQRVRNEQFF | TGCAGCGTTGAAGGCCAGCGGGTTCGGAATGAGCAGTTCTTC
NA | TRBJ2-3 | NA | TRBV27 | CAFHILGAGWVTDTQYF | TGTGCCTTTCACATCTTAGGGGCGGGATGGGTCACAGATACGCAGTATTTT
NA | TRBJ1-1 | NA | TRBV6-1 | CASSEGGLKTEAFF | TGTGCCAGCAGTGAAGGAGGGCTCAAGACTGAAGCTTTCTTT
once | TRBJ2-2 | NA | TRBV7-2 | CASSSLPGSTGELFF | TGTGCCAGCAGCTCACTCCCGGGTAGCACCGGGGAGCTGTTTTTT
NA | TRBJ1-4 | NA | TRBV6-5 | CASSRGTPGEKLFF | TGTGCCAGCAGTAGAGGGACACCGGGGGAAAAACTGTTTTTT
NA | TRBJ2-3 | TRBD1 | TRBV5-8 | CASRDRGRDTQYF | TGTGCCAGCCGAGACAGGGGAAGAGATACGCAGTATTTT
NA | TRBJ2-1 | TRBD2 | TRBV27 | CASSPPWGLATASSYNEQFF | TGTGCCAGCAGTCCTCCCTGGGGACTAGCTACCGCGAGCTCCTACAATGAGCAGTTCTTC
NA | TRBJ2-1 | NA | TRBV6-4 | CASSGKGAYNEQFF | TGTGCCAGCAGTGGGAAAGGGGCCTACAATGAGCAGTTCTTC
NA | TRBJ1-1 | TRBD1 | TRBV6-6 | CASSHRDSYTEAFF | TGTGCCAGCAGTCACCGGGACAGCTACACTGAAGCTTTCTTT
few | TRBJ2-1 | TRBD1 | TRBV18 | CASSKDREDEQFF | TGTGCCAGCTCGAAGGACAGGGAGGATGAGCAGTTCTTC
few | TRBJ1-5 | TRBD1 | TRBV7-9 | CASSGQGTSNQPQHF | TGTGCCAGCAGCGGACAGGGGACTAGCAATCAGCCCCAGCATTTT
NA | TRBJ2-7 | TRBD1 | TRBV4-3 | CASSQAQGASYEQYF | TGCGCCAGCAGCCAAGCACAGGGGGCCTCCTACGAGCAGTACTTC
once | TRBJ2-7 | TRBD1 | TRBV27 | CASSFRQGAEQYF | TGTGCCAGCAGTTTCAGACAGGGGGCCGAGCAGTACTTC
NA | TRBJ1-5 | TRBD1 | TRBV28 | CASSDDRGLNQPQHF | TGTGCCAGCAGTGATGACAGGGGGCTTAATCAGCCCCAGCATTTT
NA | TRBJ1-5 | TRBD1 | TRBV27 | CASWARGSSNQPQHF | TGTGCCAGCTGGGCCAGGGGGAGTAGCAATCAGCCCCAGCATTTT
NA | TRBJ2-7 | NA | TRBV9 | CASSPRWRDYEQYF | TGTGCCAGCAGCCCCCGGTGGAGGGACTACGAGCAGTACTTC
NA | TRBJ1-2 | NA | TRBV28 | CASSFQGIGYGYTF | TGTGCCAGCAGTTTTCAGGGAATTGGCTATGGCTACACCTTC
NA | TRBJ2-3 | TRBD2 | TRBV6-4 | CASSESSGSTDTQYF | TGTGCCAGCAGTGAGTCCAGCGGGAGTACAGATACGCAGTATTTT
NA | TRBJ2-7 | TRBD2 | TRBV9 | CASSGINSGRPNEQYF | TGTGCCAGCAGCGGAATAAATAGCGGGAGGCCCAACGAGCAGTACTTC
few | TRBJ1-3 | NA | TRBV7-8 | CASSFPGDTIYF | TGTGCCAGCAGCTTCCCGGGGGACACCATATATTTT
NA | TRBJ2-3 | NA | TRBV6-1 | CASSGRQSTDTQYF | TGTGCCAGCAGTGGGCGACAGAGCACAGATACGCAGTATTTT
NA | TRBJ2-7 | TRBD2 | TRBV7-9 | CASSPTSGSSTSTYEQYF | TGTGCCAGCAGCCCGACTAGCGGGAGTTCGACCAGTACCTACGAGCAGTACTTC
NA | TRBJ1-5 | TRBD1 | TRBV23-1 | CASSQQIGGRRRGNQPQHF | TGCGCCAGCAGTCAACAGATAGGGGGCAGGAGGAGGGGCAATCAGCCCCAGCATTTT
few | TRBJ2-7 | TRBD2 | TRBV18 | CASSPGLASDEQYF | TGTGCCAGCTCACCGGGACTAGCAAGTGACGAGCAGTACTTC
NA | TRBJ2-1 | TRBD2 | TRBV11-2 | CASSSGLAGSREQFF | TGTGCCAGCAGCTCGGGACTAGCGGGATCTAGGGAGCAGTTCTTC
NA | TRBJ2-5 | TRBD2 | TRBV7-6 | CASSLAGRGPQETQYF | TGTGCCAGCAGCTTAGCCGGGAGGGGCCCCCAAGAGACCCAGTACTTC
NA | TRBJ2-7 | NA | TRBV27 | CASRRNNGGESYF | TGTGCCAGCAGAAGAAACAACGGGGGTGAGTCGTACTTC
NA | TRBJ2-2 | TRBD2 | TRBV7-3 | CASSRTSGANTGELFF | TGTGCCAGCAGCAGAACTAGCGGAGCGAACACCGGGGAGCTGTTTTTT
NA | TRBJ1-2 | TRBD1 | TRBV29-1 | CSVTPDRTNYGYTF | TGCAGCGTGACTCCGGACAGGACTAACTATGGCTACACCTTC
NA | TRBJ1-1 | NA | TRBV29-1 | CSAGGTTNTEAFF | TGCAGCGCGGGAGGGACAACGAACACTGAAGCTTTCTTT
few | TRBJ2-3 | NA | TRBV19 | CASSITRGDTQYF | TGTGCCAGTAGTATCACCCGCGGAGATACGCAGTATTTT
NA | TRBJ1-1 | TRBD1 | TRBV4-3 | CASSPGQGGTEAFF | TGCGCCAGCAGCCCCGGACAGGGCGGCACTGAAGCTTTCTTT
NA | TRBJ2-5 | NA | TRBV28 | CASTGVFRETQYF | TGTGCCAGCACAGGGGTTTTTAGAGAGACCCAGTACTTC
NA | TRBJ2-5 | TRBD2 | TRBV7-2 | CASSSQAGGWETQYF | TGTGCCAGCAGCTCCCAGGCGGGAGGATGGGAGACCCAGTACTTC
NA | TRBJ1-5 | NA | TRBV2 | CASSQTGSRNQPQHF | TGTGCCAGCAGTCAAACAGGGAGTCGCAATCAGCCCCAGCATTTT
NA | TRBJ2-2 | NA | TRBV27 | CASSPKRNTGELFF | TGTGCCAGCAGCCCGAAGAGAAACACCGGGGAGCTGTTTTTT
NA | TRBJ2-7 | TRBD1 | TRBV27 | CASSFRQGAYEQYF | TGTGCCAGCAGTTTCCGCCAGGGGGCCTACGAGCAGTACTTC
NA | TRBJ1-2 | NA | TRBV5-6 | CASSYLLGYTF | TGTGCCAGCAGCTACCTATTGGGCTACACCTTC
NA | TRBJ2-3 | TRBD2 | TRBV30 | CAWEILAGADTQYF | TGTGCCTGGGAGATATTAGCGGGAGCAGATACGCAGTATTTT
NA | TRBJ2-5 | NA | TRBV12-2 | CASRPVAGGQTQYF | TGTGCAAGTCGCCCCGTAGCGGGAGGGCAGACCCAGTACTTC
NA | TRBJ2-2 | TRBD2 | TRBV6-6 | CASTPSGSFTGELFF | TGTGCCAGCACTCCTAGCGGGAGTTTTACCGGGGAGCTGTTTTTT
NA | TRBJ2-3 | NA | TRBV4-3 | CASSQGPGSTDTQYF | TGCGCCAGCAGCCAAGGTCCAGGGAGCACAGATACGCAGTATTTT
NA | TRBJ2-7 | NA | TRBV6-1 | CASSEGRTTTSYEQYF | TGTGCCAGCAGTGAAGGAAGAACAACAACCTCCTACGAGCAGTACTTC
NA | TRBJ1-1 | NA | TRBV5-4 | CASSPRRPDRLNTEAFF | TGTGCCAGCAGCCCGAGGAGACCGGACAGATTGAACACTGAAGCTTTCTTT
NA | TRBJ1-5 | TRBD1 | TRBV5-1 | CASSPGGTEQPQHF | TGCGCCAGCAGCCCAGGGGGAACGGAGCAGCCCCAGCATTTT
NA | TRBJ2-7 | TRBD1 | TRBV7-9 | CASSADRAAYEQYF | TGTGCCAGCAGCGCGGACAGGGCTGCCTACGAGCAGTACTTC
once | TRBJ2-1 | TRBD2 | TRBV5-4 | CASSQTLAGAYNEQFF | TGTGCCAGCAGCCAGACCCTAGCGGGAGCCTACAATGAGCAGTTCTTC
NA | TRBJ2-7 | NA | TRBV11-2 | CASSLSGQTAYEQYF | TGTGCCAGCAGCTTATCAGGACAAACCGCGTACGAGCAGTACTTC
few | TRBJ2-7 | TRBD1 | TRBV5-1 | CASSFGQGGGEQYF | TGCGCCAGCAGCTTTGGACAGGGCGGTGGCGAGCAGTACTTC
NA | TRBJ1-1 | TRBD1 | TRBV30 | CAWTGGGFSLAFF | TGTGCCTGGACAGGGGGCGGTTTTTCGTTAGCTTTCTTT
NA | TRBJ2-7 | TRBD1 | TRBV7-3 | CASSPGTGAYEQYF | TGTGCCAGCAGCCCGGGGACAGGGGCCTACGAGCAGTACTTC
NA | TRBJ2-7 | NA | TRBV27 | CASSTGQISYEQYF | TGTGCCAGCAGTACAGGACAGATTAGCTACGAGCAGTACTTC